The clone carrying this TCR beta chain was seen repeatedly, ten times or more. MiXCR was run by TCRdb on the RT-PCR reads, yielding one entry per CDR3 protein. Of 84,000 or so distinct CDR3 sequences listed, roughly 48% are singletons. Per germline, CDR1 SNHLY and CDR2 FYNNEI. V lost 4 bases to trimming and J lost 3 bases, with 12 bases between them. The CDR3 loop spans 15 amino acids. This entry is derived from a study of patients and donors after allogeneic stem cell transplantation. Sequencing was done on a sample of blood, either unsorted or a sorted T cell fraction (not recorded which). The chain joins TRBV2 to TRBJ1-4, with D unclear. The sequence came from a human donor who was either an allogeneic HSCT recipient or a stem cell or donor lymphocyte infusion donor (not recorded which). It is not recorded whose cells these are; they may come from a transplant donor. The CDR3 protein is CASSGSYHPNEKLFF. CDR3 DNA: TGTGCCAGCAGTGGATCCTACCACCCTAATGAAAAACTGTTTTTT.